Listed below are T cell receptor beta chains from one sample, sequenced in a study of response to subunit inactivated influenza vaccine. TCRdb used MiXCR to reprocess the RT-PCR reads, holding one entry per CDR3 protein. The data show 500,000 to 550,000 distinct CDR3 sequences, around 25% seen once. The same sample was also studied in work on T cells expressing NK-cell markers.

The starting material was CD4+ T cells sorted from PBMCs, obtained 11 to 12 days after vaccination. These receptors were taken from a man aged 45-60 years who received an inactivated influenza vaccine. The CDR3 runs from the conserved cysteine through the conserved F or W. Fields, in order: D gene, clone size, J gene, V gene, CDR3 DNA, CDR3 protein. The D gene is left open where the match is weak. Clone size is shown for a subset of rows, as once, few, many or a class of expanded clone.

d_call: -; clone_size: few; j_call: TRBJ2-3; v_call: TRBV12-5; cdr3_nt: TGTGCTAGTGGTTTCTTTGACAGCACAGATACGCAGTATTTT; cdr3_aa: CASGFFDSTDTQYF
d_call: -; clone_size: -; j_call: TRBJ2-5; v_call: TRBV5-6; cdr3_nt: TGTGCCAGCAGCCGGAGTGGGTACCAAGAGACCCAGTACTTC; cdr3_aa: CASSRSGYQETQYF
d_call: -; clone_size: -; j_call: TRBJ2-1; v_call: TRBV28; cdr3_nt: TGTGCCGGGTCCAGGGCAGGGAATGAGCAGTTCTTC; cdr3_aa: CAGSRAGNEQFF
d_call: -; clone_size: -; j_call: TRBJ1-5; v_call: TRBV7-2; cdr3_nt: TGTGCCAGCAGCGACCCCGGGGGGCCTCCAAATGTGCAGCCCCAGCATTTT; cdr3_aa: CASSDPGGPPNVQPQHF
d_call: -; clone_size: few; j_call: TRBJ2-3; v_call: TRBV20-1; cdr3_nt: TGCAGTGCTAGCGGGGGCACAGCTACGCAGTATTTT; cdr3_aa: CSASGGTATQYF
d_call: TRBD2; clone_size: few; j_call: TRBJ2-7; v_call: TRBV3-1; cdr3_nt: TGTGCCAGCAGCCAAACGGGGGGCGAGCAGTACTTC; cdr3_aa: CASSQTGGEQYF
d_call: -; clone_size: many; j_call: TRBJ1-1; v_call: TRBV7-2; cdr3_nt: TGTGCCAGCAGCTTATTAGCGGAAGCTTTCTTT; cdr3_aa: CASSLLAEAFF
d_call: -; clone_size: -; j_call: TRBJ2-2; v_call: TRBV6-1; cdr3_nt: TGTGCCAGCAGGAAAGGACAGAACACCGGGGAGCTGTTTTTT; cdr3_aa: CASRKGQNTGELFF
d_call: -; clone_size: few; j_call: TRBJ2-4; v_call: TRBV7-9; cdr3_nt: TGTGCCAGCAGCTTATTAAATGGGGAAAACATTCAGTACTTC; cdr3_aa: CASSLLNGENIQYF
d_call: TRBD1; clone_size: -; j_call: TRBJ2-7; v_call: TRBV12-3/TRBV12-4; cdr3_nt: TGTGCCAGCAGTTGGGACAGCCCGGGACGCGCCTACGAGCAGTACTTC; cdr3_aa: CASSWDSPGRAYEQYF
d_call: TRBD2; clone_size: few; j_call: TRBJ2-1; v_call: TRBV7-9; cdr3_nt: TGTGCCAGCAGCTTAGCGGCGGGAGCGGGGAATGAGCAGTTCTTC; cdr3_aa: CASSLAAGAGNEQFF
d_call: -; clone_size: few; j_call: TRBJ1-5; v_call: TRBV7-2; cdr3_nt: TGTGCCAGCAGCTTCCAGTATAGCAATCAGCCCCAGCATTTT; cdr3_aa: CASSFQYSNQPQHF
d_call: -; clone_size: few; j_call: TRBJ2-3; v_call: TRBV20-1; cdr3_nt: TGCAGTGCTCGTTTGGATACGCAGTATTTT; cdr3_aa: CSARLDTQYF
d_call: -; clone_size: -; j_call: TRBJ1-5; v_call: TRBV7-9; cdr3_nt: TGTGCCAGCAGCCACTCCCAGGGGACTAGCAATCAGCCCCAGCATTTT; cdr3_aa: CASSHSQGTSNQPQHF
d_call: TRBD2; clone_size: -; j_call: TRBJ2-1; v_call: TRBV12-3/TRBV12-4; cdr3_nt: TGTGCCAGCAGCCGCGGGACTAGCAATGAGCAGTTCTTC; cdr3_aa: CASSRGTSNEQFF
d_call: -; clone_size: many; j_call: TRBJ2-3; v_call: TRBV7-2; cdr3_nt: TGTGCCAGCAAGGGGGGCGGCTTGGCAGATACGCAGTATTTT; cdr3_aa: CASKGGGLADTQYF
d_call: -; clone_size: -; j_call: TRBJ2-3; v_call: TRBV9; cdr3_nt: TGTGCCAGCAACAAGGGGGCTAGCGGCAGAACCTACACAGATACGCAGTATTTT; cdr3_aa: CASNKGASGRTYTDTQYF
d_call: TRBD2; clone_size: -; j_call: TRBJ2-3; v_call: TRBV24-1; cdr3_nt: TGTGCCACCAGTGAACCGGGACTAGCGGGAGCGAGCGGAACAGATACGCAGTATTTT; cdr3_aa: CATSEPGLAGASGTDTQYF
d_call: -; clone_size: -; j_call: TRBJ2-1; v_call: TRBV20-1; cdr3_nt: TGCAGTGCTAGAGATTCCGGTAACAATGAGCAGTTCTTC; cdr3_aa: CSARDSGNNEQFF
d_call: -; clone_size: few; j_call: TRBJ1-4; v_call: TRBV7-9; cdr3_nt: TGTGCCAGCAGCTTAGTAGGGAATGCGGTAAAACTGTTTTTT; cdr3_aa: CASSLVGNAVKLFF
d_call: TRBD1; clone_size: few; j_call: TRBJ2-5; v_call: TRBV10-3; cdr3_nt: TGTGCCATCAGTGGGACAGGGGCGGGAGAGACCCAGTACTTC; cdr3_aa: CAISGTGAGETQYF
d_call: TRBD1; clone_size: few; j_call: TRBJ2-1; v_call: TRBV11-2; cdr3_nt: TGTGCCAGCAGTCAGACAGGGGGCCAATCCTACAATGAGCAGTTCTTC; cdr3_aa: CASSQTGGQSYNEQFF
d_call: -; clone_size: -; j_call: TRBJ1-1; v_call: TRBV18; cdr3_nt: TGTGCCAGCTCACCACGAGGTAACAGTGAAGCTTTCTTT; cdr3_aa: CASSPRGNSEAFF
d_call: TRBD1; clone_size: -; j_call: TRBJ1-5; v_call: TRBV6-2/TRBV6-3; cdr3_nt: TGTGCCAGCAGTTCCCCAGGGGGCTATAGCAATCAGCCCCAGCATTTT; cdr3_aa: CASSSPGGYSNQPQHF
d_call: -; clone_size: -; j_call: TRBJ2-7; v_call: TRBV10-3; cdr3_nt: TGTGCCATCAGTGAGGTCAGGGGAAGCGGCGAGCAGTACTTC; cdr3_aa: CAISEVRGSGEQYF
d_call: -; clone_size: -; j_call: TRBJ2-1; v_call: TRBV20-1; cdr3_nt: TGCAGTGCGACCTCCGGGAGCCCCAATGAGCAGTTCTTC; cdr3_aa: CSATSGSPNEQFF
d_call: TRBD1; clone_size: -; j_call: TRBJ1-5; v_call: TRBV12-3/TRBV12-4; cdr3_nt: TGTGCCAGCAGCTGGACAGGGAATCAGACCCAGCATTTT; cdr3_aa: CASSWTGNQTQHF
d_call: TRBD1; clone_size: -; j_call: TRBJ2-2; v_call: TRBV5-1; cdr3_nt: TGCGCCAGCAGCTTTTGGACAGGGAGGATCTCGAACACCGGGGAGCTGTTTTTT; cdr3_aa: CASSFWTGRISNTGELFF
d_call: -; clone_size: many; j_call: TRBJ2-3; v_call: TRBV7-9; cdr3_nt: TGTGCCAGCAGCTTAATCTTGGGAACAGATACGCAGTATTTT; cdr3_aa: CASSLILGTDTQYF
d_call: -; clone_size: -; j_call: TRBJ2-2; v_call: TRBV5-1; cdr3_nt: TGCGCCAGCAGCTTGGCCGCTGCGATGGGCACCGGGGAGCTGTTTTTT; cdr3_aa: CASSLAAAMGTGELFF
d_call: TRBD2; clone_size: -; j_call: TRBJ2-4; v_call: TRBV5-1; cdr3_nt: TGCGCCAGCAGCGACACTAGCGGGGGCAACATTCAGTACTTC; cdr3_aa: CASSDTSGGNIQYF
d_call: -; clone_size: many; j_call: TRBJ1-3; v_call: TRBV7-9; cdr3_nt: TGTGCCAGCAGCTTAGATCGAAACTATCCCTCTGGAAACACCATATATTTT; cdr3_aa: CASSLDRNYPSGNTIYF
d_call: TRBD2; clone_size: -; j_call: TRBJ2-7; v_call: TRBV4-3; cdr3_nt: TGCGCCAGCAGCCAAGGCAGCGGGGGGATCTACGAGCAGTACTTC; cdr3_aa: CASSQGSGGIYEQYF
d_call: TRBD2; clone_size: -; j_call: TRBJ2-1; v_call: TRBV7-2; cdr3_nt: TGTGCCAGCAGCATAACTAGCGGGTACAATGAGCAGTTCTTC; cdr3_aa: CASSITSGYNEQFF
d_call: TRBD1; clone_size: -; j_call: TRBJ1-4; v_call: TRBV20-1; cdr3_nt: TGCAGTGCACAAGGACAGGGCCTAGCTAATGAAAAACTGTTTTTT; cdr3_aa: CSAQGQGLANEKLFF
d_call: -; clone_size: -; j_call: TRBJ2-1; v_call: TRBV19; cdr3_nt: TGTGCCAGTAGTACCGGGGACTCGAGCTCGCTCTTC; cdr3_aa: CASSTGDSSSLF
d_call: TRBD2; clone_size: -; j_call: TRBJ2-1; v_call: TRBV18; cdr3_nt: TGTGCCAGCTCACCACCGGGACTAGCGGGGGGGAACAATGAGCAGTTCTTC; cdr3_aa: CASSPPGLAGGNNEQFF
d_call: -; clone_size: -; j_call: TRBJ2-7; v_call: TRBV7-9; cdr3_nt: TGTGCCAGCAGCTTTTCAACCGCCCCCTACGAGCAGTACTTC; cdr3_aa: CASSFSTAPYEQYF
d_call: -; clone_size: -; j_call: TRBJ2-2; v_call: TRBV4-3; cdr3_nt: TGCGCCAGCAGCCAAGTAGTTTTGGGCGGATACACCGGGGAGCTGTTTTTT; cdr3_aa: CASSQVVLGGYTGELFF
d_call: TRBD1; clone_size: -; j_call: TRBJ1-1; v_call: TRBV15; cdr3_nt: TGTGCCACCAGCAGCCGGGACAGTGAAGCTTTCTTT; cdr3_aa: CATSSRDSEAFF
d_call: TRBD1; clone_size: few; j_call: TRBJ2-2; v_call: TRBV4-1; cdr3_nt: TGCGCCAGCAGTAAAGACAGGGACACCGGGGAGCTGTTTTTT; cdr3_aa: CASSKDRDTGELFF
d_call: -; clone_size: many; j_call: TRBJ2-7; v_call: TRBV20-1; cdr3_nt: TGCAGCCCTGACCGCCCCGCGGGAACTTACGAGCAGTACTTC; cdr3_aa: CSPDRPAGTYEQYF
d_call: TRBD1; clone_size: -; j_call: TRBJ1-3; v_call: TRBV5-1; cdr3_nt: TGCGCCAGCAGAAGATCCGGGACAGGGGAAGGAAACACCATATATTTT; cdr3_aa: CASRRSGTGEGNTIYF
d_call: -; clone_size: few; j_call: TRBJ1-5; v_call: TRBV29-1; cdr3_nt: TGCAGCGTTGTTGTAGGGGACGGGCAGCCCCAGCATTTT; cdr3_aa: CSVVVGDGQPQHF
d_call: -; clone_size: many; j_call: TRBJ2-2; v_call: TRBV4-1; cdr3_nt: TGCGCCAGCAGCCAAGCCCCGAGAGTTGTTCAGGGCACCGGGGAGCTGTTTTTT; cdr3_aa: CASSQAPRVVQGTGELFF
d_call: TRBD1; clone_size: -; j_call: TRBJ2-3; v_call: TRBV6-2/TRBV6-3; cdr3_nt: TGTGCCAGCAGTCTCCAGGGGGCCTTAGATACGCAGTATTTT; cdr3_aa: CASSLQGALDTQYF
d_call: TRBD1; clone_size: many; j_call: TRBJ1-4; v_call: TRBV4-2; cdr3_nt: TGTGCCAGCAGTGGGGCCGGGACAGGGAATGAAAAACTGTTTTTT; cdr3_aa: CASSGAGTGNEKLFF
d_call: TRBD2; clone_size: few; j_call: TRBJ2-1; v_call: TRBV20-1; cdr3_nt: TGCAGTGCTGGGGGGACTAGCGGGGGTTTCAATGAGCAGTTCTTC; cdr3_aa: CSAGGTSGGFNEQFF
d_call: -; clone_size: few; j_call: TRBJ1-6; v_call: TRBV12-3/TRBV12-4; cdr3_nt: TGTGCCAGCAGCGCCGGGACCCATAATTCACCCCTCCACTTT; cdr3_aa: CASSAGTHNSPLHF
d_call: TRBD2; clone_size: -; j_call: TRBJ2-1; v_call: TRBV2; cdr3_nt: TGTGCCAGCAGAGGACTAGACCTCAATGAGCAGTTCTTC; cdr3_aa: CASRGLDLNEQFF
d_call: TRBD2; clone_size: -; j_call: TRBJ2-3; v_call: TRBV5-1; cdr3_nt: TGCGCCAGCAGCTTGGGACTAGCGGGAGGGGTGACGGATACGCAGTATTTT; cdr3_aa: CASSLGLAGGVTDTQYF
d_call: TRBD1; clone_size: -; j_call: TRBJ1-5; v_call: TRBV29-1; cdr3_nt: TGCAGCGTATCTGATCACAGGGGTCGTCAGCCCCAGCATTTT; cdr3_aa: CSVSDHRGRQPQHF
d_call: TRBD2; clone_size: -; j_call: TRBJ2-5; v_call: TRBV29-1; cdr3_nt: TGCAGCGTTGTCGGGGGGTACCAAGAGACCCAGTACTTC; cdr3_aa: CSVVGGYQETQYF
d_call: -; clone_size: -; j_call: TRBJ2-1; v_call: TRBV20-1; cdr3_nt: TGCAGTGCTAGACCCGGGACTCCCAATGAGCAGTTCTTC; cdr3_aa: CSARPGTPNEQFF